The following is a TCR beta chain sequence with its context. Its antigen is still unknown. Sequencing was performed with immunoSEQ multiplex PCR; in TCRdb, only in-frame clones are kept and a portion is missing. The sample carries 2,500,000 or so clones, 85% to 95% recorded once. The record originates from a study of shared clonotypes between healthy human individuals. In the study overall: Three plates were used per donor for CD4 naive, three for CD4 memory, two for CD8 naive and one for CD8 memory.

Researchers partitioned CD4+ cells into CD45RA+ naive and CD45RA-negative memory subsets. Study observations and caveats: Non-shared clonotypes had lower generation probabilities than those shared by all four donors.

Sequencing input: naive CD4+ T cells from PBMCs. The subset is: CD45RA+ positively selected. The receptor comes from a man in his late teens or twenties in good health. Some clones in this sample may be carry-over from other donors' samples.

The DNA for the CDR3 is TGTGCCAGCAGTGAATTTCCCACAGGGAGCAATGAAAAACTGTTTTTT. Translating it yields CASSEFPTGSNEKLFF. The rearrangement joins TRBV6-1 to TRBJ1-4; TRBD1 might be the D (6 bases). Trimming pared 2 bases from V and 5 bases from J, leaving 15 bases between. The CDR3 has 16 amino acids. Germline lookup yields CDR1 MNHNS and CDR2 SASEGT.